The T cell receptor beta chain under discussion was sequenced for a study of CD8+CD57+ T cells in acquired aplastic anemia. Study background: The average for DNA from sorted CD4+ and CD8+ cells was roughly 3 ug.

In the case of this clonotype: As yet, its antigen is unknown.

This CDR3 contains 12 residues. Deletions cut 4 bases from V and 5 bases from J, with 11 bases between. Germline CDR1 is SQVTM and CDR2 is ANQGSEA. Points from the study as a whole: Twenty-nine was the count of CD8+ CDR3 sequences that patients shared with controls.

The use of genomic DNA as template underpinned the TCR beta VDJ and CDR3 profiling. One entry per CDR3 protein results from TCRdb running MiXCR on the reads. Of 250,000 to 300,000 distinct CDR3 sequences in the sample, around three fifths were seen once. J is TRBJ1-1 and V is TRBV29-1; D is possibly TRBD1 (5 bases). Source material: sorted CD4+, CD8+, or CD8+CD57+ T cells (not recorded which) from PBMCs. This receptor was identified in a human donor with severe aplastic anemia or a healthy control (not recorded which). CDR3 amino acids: CSVVQGGTEAFF. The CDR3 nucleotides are TGCAGCGTTGTCCAGGGTGGTACTGAAGCTTTCTTT.